This entry features one TCR beta chain sequence. Germline V lookup: CDR1 MNHNY, CDR2 SVGAGI (reference sequence). CDR3 size: 16 residues. V lost 3 bases, J lost 5 bases, and 4 bases stayed unmatched. This record comes from a study of cytomegalovirus exposure and HLA in healthy donors. The PCR used 60 Vbeta and 13 Jbeta primers. Repertoires were generated with immunoSEQ multiplex PCR, while TCRdb's copy carries only in-frame clones and drops some. The table includes 60,000 to 75,000 clones, roughly 67% detected once. The source material was PBMCs. The receptor's source is a man in his fifties or sixties in good health and CMV-seronegative. The chain has TRBV6-6 and TRBJ2-2; 12 bases agree with TRBD2. The CDR3 protein is CASSYRLAGETGELFF. CDR3 coding DNA: TGTGCCAGCAGTTATCGACTAGCGGGGGAGACCGGGGAGCTGTTTTTT.